These 18 T cell receptor beta chains came from one sample sequenced in a study of blood T cell repertoires in COVID-19. Some clones are missing from TCRdb's copy, which holds only in-frame ones; the method was immunoSEQ multiplex PCR. The data contain some 70,000 clones, 65% to 85% of them singletons. Material: peripheral blood. These TCRs come from a woman between 50 and 59 years old with acute or convalescent COVID-19.

V and J are TRBV4-2 and TRBJ2-5; 9 bases are shared with TRBD2. The germline V gene encodes CDR1 LGHNA and CDR2 YNFKEQ. The V gene end was trimmed by 4 bases and the J gene end by 1 base; junction bases not matched to a gene: 7. The CDR3 length is 16 residues. CDR3 nucleotide sequence: TGTGCCAGCAGCCCATCTAGCGGGACCTTCCAAGAGACCCAGTACTTC. It codes for CASSPSSGTFQETQYF.

The CDR3 loop is CASSDSRDGGRNTEAFF. CDR3 DNA sequence: TGTGCCAGCAGCGACTCGCGAGACGGGGGGCGAAACACTGAAGCTTTCTTT. V and J are TRBV9 and TRBJ1-1, with D possibly matching TRBD1 (6 bases). Looked up from germline, CDR1 is SGDLS and CDR2 is YYNGEE. V was trimmed by 3 bases and J by 2 bases, leaving 20 bases between them. The CDR3 runs 17 residues.

The chain employs TRBV10-2 and TRBJ1-1; a weak D match, TRBD1 (6 bases). The V gene lost 2 bases and the J gene lost 4 bases, with 14 bases spanning the gap. Germline V gives CDR1 WSHSY, CDR2 SAAADI. The CDR3 is 15 amino acids. The CDR3 DNA follows: TGCGCCAGCAGTGAGGCACAGGGTGGAGGCACTGAAGCTTTCTTT. This encodes CASSEAQGGGTEAFF.

The chain uses TRBV12-5 and TRBJ2-3, with D perhaps matching TRBD2 (5 bases). Germline lookup yields CDR1 LGHNT and CDR2 FRNRAP. Between the trimmed V and J ends, which lost 4 bases and 7 bases, there was a span of 6 bases. This CDR3 has 11 residues. The CDR3 reads CASGSGNTQYF. The CDR3 DNA is TGTGCTAGTGGTTCGGGGAATACGCAGTATTTT.

The V call is TRBV7-9, the J call TRBJ1-2; the D gene is possibly TRBD1 (5 bases). The CDR3 runs to 13 residues. V lost 3 bases and J 6 bases, leaving 11 bases between the germline ends. CDR1 and CDR2 (germline): SEHNR, FQNEAQ (reference sequence). Written as DNA, the CDR3 is TGTGCCAGCAGCTTGGTCAGGGAGGATGGCTACACCTTC. It specifies CASSLVREDGYTF.

The genes are TRBV4-2 and TRBJ2-1, with 11 positions matching TRBD2. With 1 base clipped from V and 1 base from J, the junction kept 6 bases outside the gene matches. This CDR3 spans 18 amino acids. Germline CDR1 and CDR2: LGHNA and YNFKEQ. CDR3 DNA: TGTGCCAGCAGCCAAGCAGGGACTAGCGGCTCTTCCTACAATGAGCAGTTCTTC. Its translation is CASSQAGTSGSSYNEQFF.

The chain employs TRBV28 and TRBJ2-7, with TRBD1 matching over 7 bases. The CDR3 runs 16 residues. Germline V CDR1 and CDR2: MDHEN, SYDVKM. Trimming removed 6 bases from V and 1 base from J; junction bases left unmatched: 12. The CDR3 sequence is CASRTPKRDSSYEQYF. The CDR3, as DNA: TGTGCCAGCAGAACACCTAAACGGGACAGTTCCTACGAGCAGTACTTC.

This chain uses TRBV3-1 (or the pseudogene TRBV3-2) with TRBJ2-1; D perhaps matches TRBD1 (6 bases). V lost 6 bases and J 2 bases, leaving 23 bases between the germline ends. CDR1 LGHDT and CDR2 YNNKEL come from the germline V gene (reference sequence). The CDR3 length is 18 residues. The CDR3 sequence: CASSLSRGTWDPYNEQFF. CDR3 nucleotide sequence: TGTGCCAGCAGTCTTTCCAGGGGAACCTGGGACCCCTACAATGAGCAGTTCTTC.

This clone was recorded a few times. J is TRBJ1-5 and V is TRBV19; 10 bases agree with TRBD1. The germline V gene has CDR1 LNHDA and CDR2 SQIVND (reference sequence). The V and J ends lost 5 bases and 0 bases, in that order; junction bases with no gene match: 10. The CDR3 totals 18 residues. The CDR3 DNA reads TGTGCCAGTAGTCGACCCTCCGGGACAGGGGTTAGCAATCAGCCCCAGCATTTT. Its translation: CASSRPSGTGVSNQPQHF.

This rearrangement joins TRBV28 to TRBJ1-4, with TRBD1 identical over 7 bases. This CDR3 region has 17 residues. Germline V gene sequence: CDR1 MDHEN, CDR2 SYDVKM. The J segment lost 8 bases and the V segment lost 2 bases, leaving 14 bases of the junction unmatched. DNA of the CDR3: TGTGCCAGCAGTTTAACCCCAGACAGGGCGAGGGGGGAAAAACTGTTTTTT. Translated: CASSLTPDRARGEKLFF.

The rearrangement uses TRBV10-1 and TRBJ2-1; 9 bases are a match to TRBD2. Trimming took 9 bases from V and 7 from J; bases not matched to a gene: 13. CDR1 is WNHNN and CDR2 is SYGVQD in the germline V gene (reference sequence). This CDR3 has 15 amino acids. The CDR3 coding sequence is TGCGCCAGTGGATCTGGACTAGCGTTTCCAAATGAGCAGTTCTTC. Translation: CASGSGLAFPNEQFF.

The chain combines TRBV16 with TRBJ1-5, with D hard to call. The CDR3 runs 14 residues. The germline V and J ends were trimmed by 2 bases and 6 bases, with 11 bases remaining between them. The germline CDR1 and CDR2 sequences are KGHSY and FQNENV. The CDR3 DNA is TGTGCCAGCAGCCAAGTTTCCGGGGTTCAGCCCCAGCATTTT. This codes for CASSQVSGVQPQHF.

The chain joins TRBV29-1 to TRBJ2-7, with 10 bases aligning to TRBD1. V lost 7 bases, J lost 6 bases, and 3 bases stayed unmatched. CDR1 and CDR2 from the germline V gene are SQVTM and ANQGSEA. The CDR3 loop spans 11 amino acids. In DNA, the CDR3 is TGCAGCGCGGGACAGGGGCCCGAGCAGTACTTC. Translated, it gives CSAGQGPEQYF.

This sequence joins TRBV7-9 and TRBJ1-2; 9 bases fit TRBD1. The trim removed 3 bases at V and 8 bases at J, leaving 10 bases unmatched. Germline V gene data show CDR1 as SEHNR and CDR2 as FQNEAQ (reference sequence). The CDR3 is 15 residues long. This CDR3 is CASSFRDREGSGYTF. CDR3 DNA: TGTGCCAGCAGCTTCCGGGACAGGGAAGGGTCGGGCTACACCTTC. Drawing the rest from reference TRBV7-9 and TRBJ1-2, the complete variable domain is DTGVSQNPRHKITKRGQNVTFRCDPISEHNRLYWYRQTLGQGPEFLTYFQNEAQLEKSRLLSDRFSAERPKGSFSTLEIQRTEQGDSAMYLCASSFRDREGSGYTFGSGTRLTVV.

The chain couples TRBV14 to TRBJ2-1, with D unresolved. Germline loops: CDR1 SGHDN, CDR2 FVKESK. The V end lost 3 bases, the J end lost 13 bases, and 10 bases lay between the germline ends. The CDR3 extends over 11 amino acids. The CDR3 sequence: CASSQTRRQFF. The CDR3 DNA reads as TGTGCCAGCAGCCAGACTCGACGTCAGTTCTTC.

V gene TRBV7-6 combines with J gene TRBJ2-3, with 8 bases identical to TRBD2. Germline V lookup: CDR1 SGHVS, CDR2 FNYEAQ. The CDR3 runs 18 residues. After removal of 4 bases from V and 1 base from J, the junction contained 13 bases not matched to a gene. The CDR3 DNA reads TGTGCCAGCAGCTCATTAAGCGGGGGCCTTCTCCGCACAGATACGCAGTATTTT. Encoded protein: CASSSLSGGLLRTDTQYF.

V is TRBV14 and J is TRBJ1-1, with D perhaps TRBD1 (6 bases). This CDR3 is 17 amino acids long. The germline gives CDR1 SGHDN, CDR2 FVKESK. Trimming pared 1 base from V and 0 bases from J, leaving 15 bases between. The DNA for the CDR3 is TGTGCCAGCAGCCAAGGATCGGGAGGACAGATGAACACTGAAGCTTTCTTT. Translation: CASSQGSGGQMNTEAFF.

This chain links TRBV5-1 with TRBJ2-7, with 8 bases identical to TRBD1. This CDR3 has 14 residues. The germline CDR1 and CDR2 sequences are SGHRS and YFSETQ. V lost 1 base, J lost 3 bases, and 3 bases stayed unmatched. The CDR3 bases are TGCGCCAGCAGCTTGAAAACAGGGGGCTACGAGCAGTACTTC. Translating gives CASSLKTGGYEQYF.